Listed below are T cell receptor beta chains from one sample, sequenced in a study of shared clonotypes between healthy human individuals. Sequenced by immunoSEQ multiplex PCR; TCRdb stores in-frame clones only, minus some. The data show around 500,000 clones, around three quarters seen once. Sequenced input: PBMCs. The receptors originated from a middle-aged woman in good health. Some clones in this sample may be carry-over from other donors' samples. CDR3s include the opening cysteine and the closing phenylalanine or tryptophan. A D gene is named only where the DNA matches it firmly. Clone size appears in some rows only: once, few, many, or a class for an expanded clone.

.	TRBV5-1	TRBJ2-1	.	TGCGCCAGCAGCTTGGTAGCGGCTGATGAGCAGTTCTTC	CASSLVAADEQFF
.	TRBV19	TRBJ2-2	.	TGTGCCAGCTGGACAGGGAGGGACACCGGGGAGCTGTTTTTT	CASWTGRDTGELFF
.	TRBV5-1	TRBJ2-5	.	TGCGCCAGCAGCTTGGCGGCCACCCTTCGGGAGACCCAGTACTTC	CASSLAATLRETQYF
.	TRBV5-1	TRBJ2-1	.	TGCGCCAGCAGCACAATGGGAAGTGGGATATTCAATGAGCAGTTCTTC	CASSTMGSGIFNEQFF
.	TRBV18	TRBJ2-1	.	TGTGCCAGCTCACCACCATCGGGTGAACCCTACAATGAGCAGTTCTTC	CASSPPSGEPYNEQFF
.	TRBV30	TRBJ1-5	.	TGTGCCTGGAGTGTCGAGGGGTATCAGCCCCAGCATTTT	CAWSVEGYQPQHF
.	TRBV6-5	TRBJ2-1	.	TGTGCCAGCAGTTACTCTGAATTTACCAATGAGCAGTTCTTC	CASSYSEFTNEQFF
.	TRBV5-1	TRBJ2-4	TRBD2	TGCGCCAGCAGCCTGGAGGGTCCTAGCGGGAGGGCCAAAAACATTCAGTACTTC	CASSLEGPSGRAKNIQYF
.	TRBV15	TRBJ1-3	.	TGTGCCACAAGGGATTTGGGCTCACCTTCTGGAAACACCATATATTTT	CATRDLGSPSGNTIYF
.	TRBV29-1	TRBJ2-5	.	TGCAGCGTGGGGGTAGGGAGCGGGGAGACCCAGTACTTC	CSVGVGSGETQYF
.	TRBV19	TRBJ1-4	.	TGTGCCAGTAGTTTTGTAGGCGGTAATGAAAAACTGTTTTTT	CASSFVGGNEKLFF
many	TRBV11-3	TRBJ2-7	TRBD1	TGTGCCAGCAGCTTGGGGGACAGGTCCTACGAGCAGTACTTC	CASSLGDRSYEQYF
.	TRBV27	TRBJ1-2	TRBD1	TGTGCCAGCAGTCTCAGCCCCGACAGGGCATATGGCTACACCTTC	CASSLSPDRAYGYTF
.	TRBV28	TRBJ1-2	.	TGTGCCACCGGGGAAGGGCGGGTCTCCTATGGCTACACCTTC	CATGEGRVSYGYTF
few	TRBV6-6	TRBJ2-3	.	TGTGCCAGCAGGTCCACAGATACGCAGTATTTT	CASRSTDTQYF
.	TRBV9	TRBJ2-5	.	TGTGCCAGCAGCGTCGGTCCGACAGGGACCAAGACACTAGCGGAAGAGACCCAGTACTTC	CASSVGPTGTKTLAEETQYF